The clone carrying this T cell receptor (beta chain) has at least ten counts. Its target is unknown. Donation came from healthy Caucasian individuals in Russia who were aged roughly 6 to 95. Primed by a sample-barcoded 5' primer and a J-beta primer mix, a second PCR proceeded for roughly 7 to 12 cycles. TCRdb reprocessed the 5' RACE reads with MiXCR, giving one entry per CDR3 protein. The sample lists about 1.1 million distinct CDR3 sequences, more than 30% occurring once. These data originate in a study of blood T cells in healthy people across ages. Overall study findings and caveats: PBMC samples, being unsorted, prevented any conclusive comparison of naive and antigen-experienced cells.

The ends lost 0 bases at V and 6 bases at J; junction bases unmatched: 5. The CDR3 extends over 15 amino acids. The V gene's germline CDR1 is SQVTM and CDR2 ANQGSEA. The TCR was taken from a man younger than 35 in good health. Sequencing used blood. The chain employs TRBV29-1 and TRBJ1-2; 12 nucleotides line up with TRBD1. CDR3: CSVEERGQGANGYTF. CDR3 DNA: TGCAGCGTTGAAGAAAGGGGACAGGGGGCTAATGGCTACACCTTC.